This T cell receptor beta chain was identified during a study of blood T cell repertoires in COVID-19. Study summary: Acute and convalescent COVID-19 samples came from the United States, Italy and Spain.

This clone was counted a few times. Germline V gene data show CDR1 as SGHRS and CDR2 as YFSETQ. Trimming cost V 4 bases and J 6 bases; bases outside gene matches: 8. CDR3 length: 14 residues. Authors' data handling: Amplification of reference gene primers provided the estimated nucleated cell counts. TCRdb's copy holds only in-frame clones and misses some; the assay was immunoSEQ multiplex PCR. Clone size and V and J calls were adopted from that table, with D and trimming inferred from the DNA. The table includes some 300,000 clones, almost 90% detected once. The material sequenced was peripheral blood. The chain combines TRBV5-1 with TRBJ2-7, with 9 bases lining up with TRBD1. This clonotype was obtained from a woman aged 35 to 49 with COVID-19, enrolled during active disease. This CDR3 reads CASSAGQGVGEQYF. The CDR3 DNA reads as TGCGCCAGCAGCGCGGGACAGGGAGTGGGCGAGCAGTACTTC.